Listed below are T cell receptor beta chains from one sample, sequenced in a study of molecular identifiers for immune sequencing clone quantification. TCRdb analysed the PCR reads with MiXCR anew, one entry per CDR3 protein. Of some 650,000 distinct CDR3 sequences listed, about 20% are singletons. Sequencing was done on a sample of naive CD8+ T cells from blood, with Jurkat cell RNA spiked in. Receptors were obtained from a human donor in good health. Some libraries in this study had Jurkat cell RNA spiked in. Each CDR3 is given with its conserved first and last residue. A D gene is named only where the DNA matches it firmly. Rows may omit the clone size; those that give it use once, few, many or a size class.

V gene	clone size	J gene	D gene	CDR3 protein
TRBV6-2/TRBV6-3	many	TRBJ1-1	-	CASSWGTMNTEAFF
TRBV12-3/TRBV12-4	many	TRBJ2-2	-	CASNMGIPGELFF
TRBV6-5	many	TRBJ1-1	TRBD1	CASSYAGTVSEAFF
TRBV20-1	-	TRBJ1-1	-	CSLPGTPGYTEAFF
TRBV4-3	many	TRBJ1-5	-	CASSQDLGNQPQHF
TRBV5-1	-	TRBJ2-7	-	CAGSLDGYEQYF
TRBV10-3	many	TRBJ1-6	TRBD1	CAIGTGEYNSPLHF
TRBV7-9	many	TRBJ2-5	TRBD2	CASSLAASGRFGETQYF
TRBV30	few	TRBJ1-2	-	CAWSFWRYGYTF
TRBV5-8	many	TRBJ2-7	TRBD2	CASSLRLAGSTYYEQYF
TRBV4-1	few	TRBJ2-2	TRBD1	CASSQGGPGQMNTGELFF
TRBV13	-	TRBJ2-1	-	CASSYGTEYNEQFF
TRBV7-9	many	TRBJ2-3	TRBD2	CASSSTLAGAGTSTDTQYF
TRBV4-1	few	TRBJ2-7	TRBD2	CASSQDPGLAGFNEQYF
TRBV2	many	TRBJ1-5	-	CASSVWDRGNQPQHF
TRBV7-9	many	TRBJ2-7	-	CASSRIIEQYF
TRBV19	many	TRBJ2-1	-	CASSIWGADNEQFF
TRBV20-1	many	TRBJ2-7	-	CSARDVGSASYEQYF
TRBV6-6	many	TRBJ2-7	-	CASRPATNYEQYF
TRBV10-3	many	TRBJ2-5	-	CAISESGLSQETQYF
TRBV4-2	-	TRBJ1-4	-	CASSLPLTAVNGKLFF
TRBV7-9	many	TRBJ2-1	TRBD2	CASSMGLGDEQFF
TRBV4-3	-	TRBJ2-7	TRBD1	CAGSQDYTGQGGSYEQYF
TRBV11-2	few	TRBJ2-5	TRBD2	CASSPPGGSGEETQYF
TRBV25-1	many	TRBJ2-6	-	CASSDGVRGSGANVLTF
TRBV28	-	TRBJ1-1	-	CASKIRGSGTEAFF
TRBV14	-	TRBJ2-7	-	CASSQEGGYSYEQYF
TRBV19	few	TRBJ1-2	TRBD1	CASSPGTGIIYGYTF
TRBV7-6	many	TRBJ2-7	TRBD2	CASSLAFSGMYEQYF
TRBV2	many	TRBJ2-4	-	CASSDEANIQYF
TRBV19	-	TRBJ2-3	TRBD2	CASSTGTRNTDTQYF
TRBV6-5	-	TRBJ2-1	TRBD2	CASSPTSYHEQFF
TRBV6-2/TRBV6-3	few	TRBJ1-5	TRBD1	CASSRQGGGNQPQHF
TRBV9	few	TRBJ2-3	-	CASSPSVDTQYF
TRBV27	-	TRBJ2-7	TRBD2	CASSSLAGVDEQYF
TRBV3-1	many	TRBJ2-3	TRBD2	CASSLPTGTSGFTDTQYF
TRBV7-6	many	TRBJ2-7	-	CASSKGGGEQYF
TRBV6-2/TRBV6-3	-	TRBJ2-7	TRBD1	CASRSLRQGLYEQYF
TRBV24-1	few	TRBJ2-1	-	CATSDPPYNEQFF
TRBV4-3	-	TRBJ1-1	-	CASSHLGVGGTEAFF
TRBV6-6	many	TRBJ1-1	-	CASSPWAGNTEAFF
TRBV2	-	TRBJ2-1	-	CASSEPLWNEQFF
TRBV5-6	-	TRBJ2-7	-	CASSFRQTPSYEQYF
TRBV9	many	TRBJ1-6	TRBD1	CASSERDSSHINSPLHF
TRBV28	many	TRBJ1-5	-	CASKMTALNQPQHF
TRBV29-1	many	TRBJ2-3	-	CSVALADTQYF
TRBV21-1	many	TRBJ1-5	-	CASSKRDRRRGQPQHF
TRBV24-1	many	TRBJ2-1	TRBD2	CATSDAGTNRYNEQFF
TRBV28	many	TRBJ2-5	-	CASSLWAEQETQYF
TRBV13	many	TRBJ1-1	TRBD1	CASSPITGDEAFF
TRBV9	many	TRBJ2-5	TRBD1	CASSATGGRYQETQYF
TRBV16	-	TRBJ1-1	-	CASSQLNQAQGREAFF
TRBV19	many	TRBJ1-1	-	CASSMGHTEAFF
TRBV14	many	TRBJ1-1	-	CASSQEGIWNTEAFF
TRBV11-3	-	TRBJ1-5	-	CASSLRAADSNQPQHF
TRBV7-9	-	TRBJ2-7	-	CASSSLTENSYEQYF
TRBV20-1	-	TRBJ2-1	TRBD2	CSARERGSNEQFF
TRBV3-1	many	TRBJ2-5	-	CASSFPTRPQETQYF
TRBV4-3	few	TRBJ1-6	-	CASSLGTGYNSPLHF